This TCR beta chain was captured in a study of T cell repertoires in cytomegalovirus infection. Looking at the study overall: Recently identified HLA-C-restricted CMV epitopes and well-studied HLA-B-restricted CMV epitopes were used by the study.

The CDR3 extends over 13 amino acids. Trimming removed 1 base at V and 7 bases at J, with 10 bases between. Details on this clonotype: The antigen is not known.

A single record per CDR3 protein comes from TCRdb applying MiXCR to the reads. The data contain about a million distinct CDR3 sequences, roughly 31% of them seen just once; the ten biggest clones take up roughly an eighth. This material consisted of cultured CD8+ T cells from PBMCs, taken from culture after CMV antigen stimulation. The chain recombines TRBV12-3 or TRBV12-4 with TRBJ1-2; perhaps TRBD1 as D (5 bases). The source of this sequence is a human donor in good health (CMV status not recorded). Some clones in this sample may be carry-over from other donors' samples. The CDR3 region is CASSLDGAPGYTF. CDR3 nucleotides: TGTGCCAGCAGTTTAGATGGGGCGCCTGGCTACACCTTC.